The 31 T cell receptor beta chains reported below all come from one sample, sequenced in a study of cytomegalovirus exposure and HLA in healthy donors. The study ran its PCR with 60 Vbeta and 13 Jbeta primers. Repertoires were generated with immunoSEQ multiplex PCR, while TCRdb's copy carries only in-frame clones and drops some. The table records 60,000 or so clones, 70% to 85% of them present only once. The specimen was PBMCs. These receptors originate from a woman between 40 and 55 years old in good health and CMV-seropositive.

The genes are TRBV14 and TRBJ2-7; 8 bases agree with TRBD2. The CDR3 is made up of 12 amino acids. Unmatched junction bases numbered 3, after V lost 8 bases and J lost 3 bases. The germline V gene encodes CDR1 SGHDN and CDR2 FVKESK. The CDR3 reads CASSAGGYEQYF. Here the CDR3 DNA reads TGTGCCAGCTCGGCGGGGGGCTACGAGCAGTACTTC.

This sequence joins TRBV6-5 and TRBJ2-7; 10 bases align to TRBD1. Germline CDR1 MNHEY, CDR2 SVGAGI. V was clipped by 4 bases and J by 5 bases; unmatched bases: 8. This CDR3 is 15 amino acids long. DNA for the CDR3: TGTGCCAGCAGTTCCCGGGACAGGGGTTTCAACGAGCAGTACTTC. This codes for CASSSRDRGFNEQYF.

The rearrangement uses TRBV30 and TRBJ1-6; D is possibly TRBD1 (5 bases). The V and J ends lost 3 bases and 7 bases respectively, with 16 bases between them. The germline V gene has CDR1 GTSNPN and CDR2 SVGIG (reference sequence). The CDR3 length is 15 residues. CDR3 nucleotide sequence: TGTGCCTGGAGGGCAGGACACGGGGGGAATTCACCCCTCCACTTT. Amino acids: CAWRAGHGGNSPLHF.

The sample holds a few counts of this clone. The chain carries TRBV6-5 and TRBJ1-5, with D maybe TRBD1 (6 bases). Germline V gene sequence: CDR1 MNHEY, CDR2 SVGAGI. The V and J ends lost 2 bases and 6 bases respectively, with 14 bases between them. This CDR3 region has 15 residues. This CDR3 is CASSYGQSSSQPQHF. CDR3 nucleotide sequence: TGTGCCAGCAGTTACGGACAGAGTTCCAGTCAGCCCCAGCATTTT.

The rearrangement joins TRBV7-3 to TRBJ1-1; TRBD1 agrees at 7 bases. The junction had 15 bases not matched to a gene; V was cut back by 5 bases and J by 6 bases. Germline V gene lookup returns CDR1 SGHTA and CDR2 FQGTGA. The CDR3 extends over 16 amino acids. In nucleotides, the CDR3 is TGTGCCAGCAGCCCACGCCGCCGAGGGGGCGGATCTGAAGCTTTCTTT. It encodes CASSPRRRGGGSEAFF.

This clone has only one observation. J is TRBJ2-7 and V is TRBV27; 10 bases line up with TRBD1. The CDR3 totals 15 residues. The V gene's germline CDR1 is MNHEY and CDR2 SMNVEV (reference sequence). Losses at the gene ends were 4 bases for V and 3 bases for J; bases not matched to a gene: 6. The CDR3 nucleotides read TGTGCCAGCAGTTCCCGACAGGGGGCGTTCTACGAGCAGTACTTC. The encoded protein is CASSSRQGAFYEQYF.

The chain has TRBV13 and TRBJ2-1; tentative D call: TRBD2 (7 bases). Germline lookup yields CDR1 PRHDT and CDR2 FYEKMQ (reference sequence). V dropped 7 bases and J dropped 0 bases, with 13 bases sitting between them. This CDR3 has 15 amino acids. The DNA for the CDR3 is TGTGCCAGCAACATGGGGGGGCCCTCCTACAATGAGCAGTTCTTC. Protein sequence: CASNMGGPSYNEQFF.

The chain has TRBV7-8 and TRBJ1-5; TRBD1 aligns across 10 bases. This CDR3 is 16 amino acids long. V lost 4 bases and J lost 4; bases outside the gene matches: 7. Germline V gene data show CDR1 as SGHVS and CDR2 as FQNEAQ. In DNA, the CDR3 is TGTGCCAGCAGCTACCTATCGGGACAGGGGAATCAGCCCCAGCATTTT. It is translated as CASSYLSGQGNQPQHF.

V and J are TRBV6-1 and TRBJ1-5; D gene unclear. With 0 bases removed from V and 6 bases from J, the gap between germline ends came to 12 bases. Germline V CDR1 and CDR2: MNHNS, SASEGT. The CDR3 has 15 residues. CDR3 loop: CASSEAWAGTQPQHF. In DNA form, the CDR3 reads TGTGCCAGCAGTGAAGCCTGGGCAGGCACTCAGCCCCAGCATTTT.

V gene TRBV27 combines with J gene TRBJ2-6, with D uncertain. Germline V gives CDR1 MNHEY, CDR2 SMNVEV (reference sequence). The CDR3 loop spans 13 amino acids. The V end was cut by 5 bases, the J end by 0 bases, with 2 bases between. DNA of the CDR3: TGTGCCAGCAGTCTCTCTGGGGCCAACGTCCTGACTTTC. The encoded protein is CASSLSGANVLTF.

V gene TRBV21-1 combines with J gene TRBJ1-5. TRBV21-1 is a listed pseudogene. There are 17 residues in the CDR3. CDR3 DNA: TGTGCCAGCAGCAAAGGGGATGTAGGGCAGGGAGGCCAGCCCCAGCATTTT. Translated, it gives CASSKGDVGQGGQPQHF.

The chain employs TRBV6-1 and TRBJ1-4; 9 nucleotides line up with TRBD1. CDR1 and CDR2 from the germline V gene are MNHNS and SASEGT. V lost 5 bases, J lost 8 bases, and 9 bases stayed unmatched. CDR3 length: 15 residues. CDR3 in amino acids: CASSPGGTGKEKLFF. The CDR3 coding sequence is TGTGCCAGCAGTCCGGGGGGGACAGGGAAAGAAAAACTGTTTTTT.

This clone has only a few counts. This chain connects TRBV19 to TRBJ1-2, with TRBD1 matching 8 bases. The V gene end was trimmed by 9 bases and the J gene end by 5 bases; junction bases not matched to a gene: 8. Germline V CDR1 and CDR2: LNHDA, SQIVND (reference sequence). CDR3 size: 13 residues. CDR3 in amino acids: CASDRGYSYGYTF. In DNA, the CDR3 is TGTGCCAGCGACAGGGGATATTCGTATGGCTACACCTTC.

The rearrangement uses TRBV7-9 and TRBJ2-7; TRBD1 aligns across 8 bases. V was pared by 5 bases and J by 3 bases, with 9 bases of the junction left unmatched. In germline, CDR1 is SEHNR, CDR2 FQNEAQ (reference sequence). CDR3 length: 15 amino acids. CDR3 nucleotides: TGTGCCAGCAGCATCCAGGACAGGGCAGACTACGAGCAGTACTTC. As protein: CASSIQDRADYEQYF.

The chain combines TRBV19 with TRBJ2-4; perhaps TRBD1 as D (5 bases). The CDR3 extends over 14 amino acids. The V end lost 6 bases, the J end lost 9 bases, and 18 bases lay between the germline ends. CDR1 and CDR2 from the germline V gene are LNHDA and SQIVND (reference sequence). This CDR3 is CASSPVSGISIQYF. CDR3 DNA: TGTGCCAGTAGCCCTGTCTCAGGGATCTCCATTCAGTACTTC.

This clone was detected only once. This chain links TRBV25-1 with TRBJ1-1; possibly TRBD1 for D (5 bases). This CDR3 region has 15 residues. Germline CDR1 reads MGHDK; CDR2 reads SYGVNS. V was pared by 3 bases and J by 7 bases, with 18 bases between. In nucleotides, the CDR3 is TGTGCCAGCAGTGACGATTCAGGGAATTTGAATGAAGCTTTCTTT. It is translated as CASSDDSGNLNEAFF.

The DNA for the CDR3 is TGTGCCAGCAGTGACAGGGGGAAGTATGGCTACACCTTC. It encodes CASSDRGKYGYTF. This chain links TRBV6-1 with TRBJ1-2, with TRBD1 identical over 7 bases. The trim removed 3 bases at V and 5 bases at J, leaving 3 bases unmatched. CDR1 is MNHNS and CDR2 is SASEGT in the germline V gene. The CDR3 has 13 residues.

CDR3 sequence (DNA): TGTGCCAGCAGTGAAGATGCAGGGGGCTACTATGGCTACACCTTC. This translates into CASSEDAGGYYGYTF. This rearrangement joins TRBV6-1 to TRBJ1-2; 8 nucleotides match TRBD1. V trimming: 1 base; J trimming: 3 bases; junction bases outside the gene matches: 4. The V gene's germline CDR1 is MNHNS and CDR2 SASEGT. The CDR3 covers 15 residues.

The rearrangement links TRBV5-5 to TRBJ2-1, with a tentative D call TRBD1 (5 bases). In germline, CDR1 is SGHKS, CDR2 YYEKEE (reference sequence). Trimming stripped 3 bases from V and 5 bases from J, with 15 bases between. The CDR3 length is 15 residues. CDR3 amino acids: CASSSGGAPDNEQFF. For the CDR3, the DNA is TGTGCCAGCAGCTCCGGTGGGGCGCCCGACAATGAGCAGTTCTTC.

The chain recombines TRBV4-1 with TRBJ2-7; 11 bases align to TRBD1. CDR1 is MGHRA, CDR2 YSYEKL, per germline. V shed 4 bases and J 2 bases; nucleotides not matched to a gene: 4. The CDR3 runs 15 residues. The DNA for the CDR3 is TGCGCCAGCAGCCCTCGGACAGGGGGCCCCTACGAGCAGTACTTC. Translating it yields CASSPRTGGPYEQYF.

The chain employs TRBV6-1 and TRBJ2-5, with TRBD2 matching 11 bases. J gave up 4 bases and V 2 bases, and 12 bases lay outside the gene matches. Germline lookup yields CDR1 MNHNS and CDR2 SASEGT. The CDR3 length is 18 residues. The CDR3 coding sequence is TGTGCCAGCAGTGAATTGGCTAGCGGGGGGTACCAATTAGAGACCCAGTACTTC. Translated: CASSELASGGYQLETQYF.

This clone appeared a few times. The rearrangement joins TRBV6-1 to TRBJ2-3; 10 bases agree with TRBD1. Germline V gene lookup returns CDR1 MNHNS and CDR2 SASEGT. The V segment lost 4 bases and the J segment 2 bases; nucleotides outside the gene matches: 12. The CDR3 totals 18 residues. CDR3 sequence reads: CASSALPRQGASTDTQYF. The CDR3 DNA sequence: TGTGCCAGCAGTGCCCTCCCACGACAGGGGGCGTCCACAGATACGCAGTATTTT.

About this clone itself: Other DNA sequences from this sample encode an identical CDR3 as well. The CDR3 DNA sequence: TGTGCCAGCAGCTCGACGACCAGACTAGCGGGGGGGCGGGATACGCAGTATTTT. This sequence encodes CASSSTTRLAGGRDTQYF. The gene calls are TRBV9 and TRBJ2-3; 14 nucleotides match TRBD2. The CDR3 spans 18 residues. V trimming: 4 bases; J trimming: 6 bases; junction bases outside the gene matches: 13. Germline CDR1 reads SGDLS; CDR2 reads YYNGEE.

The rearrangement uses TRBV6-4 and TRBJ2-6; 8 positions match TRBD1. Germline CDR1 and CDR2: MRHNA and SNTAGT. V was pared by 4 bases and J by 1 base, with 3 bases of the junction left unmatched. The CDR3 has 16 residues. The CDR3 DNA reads TGTGCCAGCAGTGGGCAGGGGGCGTCTGGGGCCAACGTCCTGACTTTC. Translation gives CASSGQGASGANVLTF.

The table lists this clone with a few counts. CDR3 nucleotide sequence: TGTGCCAGTAGTATAGGCCCTTCGCTGCGAATACAGGAGAGCTCTGGAAACACCATATATTTT. This sequence encodes CASSIGPSLRIQESSGNTIYF. The V call is TRBV19, the J call TRBJ1-3; D may be TRBD1 (5 bases). This CDR3 is 21 amino acids long. V gave up 1 base and J gave up 0 bases, with 25 bases separating them. Germline V gene sequence: CDR1 LNHDA, CDR2 SQIVND (reference sequence).

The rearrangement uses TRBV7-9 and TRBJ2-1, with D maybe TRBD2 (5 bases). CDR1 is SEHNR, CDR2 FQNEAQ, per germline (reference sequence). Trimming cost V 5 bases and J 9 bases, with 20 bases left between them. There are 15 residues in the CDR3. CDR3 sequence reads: CASSLRPLPGSEQFF. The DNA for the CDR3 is TGTGCCAGCAGCCTCCGCCCTCTACCGGGGTCTGAGCAGTTCTTC.

The CDR3 loop reads CASSWGTTYNEQFF. CDR3 nucleotide sequence: TGTGCCAGCAGCTGGGGGACAACCTACAATGAGCAGTTCTTC. The V gene is TRBV7-3, the J gene TRBJ2-1; tentatively, D is TRBD1 (6 bases). With 4 bases removed from V and 2 bases from J, the gap between germline ends came to 9 bases. The CDR3 extends over 14 amino acids. The germline CDR1 and CDR2 sequences are SGHTA and FQGTGA.

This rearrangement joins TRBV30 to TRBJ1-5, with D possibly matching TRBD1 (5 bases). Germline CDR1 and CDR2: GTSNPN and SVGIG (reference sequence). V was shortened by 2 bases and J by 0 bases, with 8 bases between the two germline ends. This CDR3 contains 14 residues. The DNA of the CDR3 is TGTGCCTGGAGTAAGGGGAATAGCAATCAGCCCCAGCATTTT. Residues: CAWSKGNSNQPQHF.

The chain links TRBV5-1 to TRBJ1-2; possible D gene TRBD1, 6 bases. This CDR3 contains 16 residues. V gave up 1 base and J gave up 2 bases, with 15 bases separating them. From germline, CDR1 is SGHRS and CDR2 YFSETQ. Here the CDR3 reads CASSLIQGKGNYGYTF. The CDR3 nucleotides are TGCGCCAGCAGCTTGATACAGGGAAAGGGGAACTATGGCTACACCTTC. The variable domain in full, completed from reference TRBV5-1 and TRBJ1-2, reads KAGVTQTPRYLIKTRGQQVTLSCSPISGHRSVSWYQQTPGQGLQFLFEYFSETQRNKGNFPGRFSGRQFSNSRSEMNVSTLELGDSALYLCASSLIQGKGNYGYTFGSGTRLTVV.

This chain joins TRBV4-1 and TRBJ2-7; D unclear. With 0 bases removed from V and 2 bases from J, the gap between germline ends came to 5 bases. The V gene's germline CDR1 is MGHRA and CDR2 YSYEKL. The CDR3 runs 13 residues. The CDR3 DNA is TGCGCCAGCAGCCAAGAAATCACCTACGAGCAGTACTTC. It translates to CASSQEITYEQYF.

The CDR3, as DNA: TGTGCCAGCTCACCGGTAGCGGGGAGTAGCACAGATACGCAGTATTTT. Encoded protein: CASSPVAGSSTDTQYF. This chain links TRBV18 with TRBJ2-3; 8 nucleotides line up with TRBD2. The ends lost 3 bases at V and 0 bases at J; junction bases unmatched: 5. The V gene's germline CDR1 is KGHSH and CDR2 LQKENI. The CDR3 spans 16 residues.